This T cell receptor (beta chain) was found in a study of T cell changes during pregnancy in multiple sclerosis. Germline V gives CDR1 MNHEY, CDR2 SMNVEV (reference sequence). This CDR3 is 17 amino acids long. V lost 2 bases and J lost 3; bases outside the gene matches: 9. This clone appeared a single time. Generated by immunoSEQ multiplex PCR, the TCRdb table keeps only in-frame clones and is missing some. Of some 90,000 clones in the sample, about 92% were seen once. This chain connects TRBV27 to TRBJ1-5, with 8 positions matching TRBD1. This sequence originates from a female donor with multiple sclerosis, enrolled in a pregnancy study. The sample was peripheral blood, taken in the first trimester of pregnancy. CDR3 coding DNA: TGTGCCAGCAGTTTACGCCGGACAGGGACCCTCAATCAGCCCCAGCATTTT. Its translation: CASSLRRTGTLNQPQHF.